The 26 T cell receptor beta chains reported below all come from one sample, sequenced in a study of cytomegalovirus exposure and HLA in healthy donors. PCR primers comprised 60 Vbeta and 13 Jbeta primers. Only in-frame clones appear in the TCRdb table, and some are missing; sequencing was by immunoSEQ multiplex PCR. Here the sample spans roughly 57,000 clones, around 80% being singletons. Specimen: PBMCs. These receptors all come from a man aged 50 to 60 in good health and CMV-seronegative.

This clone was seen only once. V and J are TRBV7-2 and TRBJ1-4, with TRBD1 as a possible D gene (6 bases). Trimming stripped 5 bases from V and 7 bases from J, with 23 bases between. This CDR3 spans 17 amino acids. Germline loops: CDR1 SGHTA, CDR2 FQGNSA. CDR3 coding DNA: TGTGCCAGCAGCCCCGTCCCGTTTTCAGGGGATATTGAAAAACTGTTTTTT. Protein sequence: CASSPVPFSGDIEKLFF.

The CDR3, as DNA: TGCGCCAGCAGGACAAACCGGGACAGTCGGTACGAGCAGTACTTC. Its translation: CASRTNRDSRYEQYF. The J gene is TRBJ2-7, the V gene TRBV5-1; TRBD1 matches 7 bases. Per the germline V gene, CDR1 is SGHRS and CDR2 is YFSETQ. The CDR3 is 15 amino acids. With V trimmed by 5 bases and J by 4 bases, 12 bases remained unmatched.

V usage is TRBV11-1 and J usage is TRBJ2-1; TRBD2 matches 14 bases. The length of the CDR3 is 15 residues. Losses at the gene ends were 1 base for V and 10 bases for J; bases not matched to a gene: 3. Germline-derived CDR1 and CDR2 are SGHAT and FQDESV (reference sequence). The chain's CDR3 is CASSLGLAGGLEQFF. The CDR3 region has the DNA TGTGCCAGCAGCTTAGGACTAGCGGGGGGGTTGGAGCAGTTCTTC.

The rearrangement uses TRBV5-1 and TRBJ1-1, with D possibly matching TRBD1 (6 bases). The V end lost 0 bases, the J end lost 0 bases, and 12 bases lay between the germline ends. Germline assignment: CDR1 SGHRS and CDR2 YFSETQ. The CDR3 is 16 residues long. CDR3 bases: TGCGCCAGCAGCTTGGAATTTGCAGGGGTGAACACTGAAGCTTTCTTT. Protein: CASSLEFAGVNTEAFF.

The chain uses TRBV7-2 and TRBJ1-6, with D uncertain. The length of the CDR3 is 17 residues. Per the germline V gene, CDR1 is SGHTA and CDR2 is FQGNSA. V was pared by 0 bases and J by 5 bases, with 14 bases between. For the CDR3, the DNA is TGTGCCAGCAGCTTAGCCCTCCGGGTAGAAGATAATTCACCCCTCCACTTT. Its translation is CASSLALRVEDNSPLHF.

The CDR3 DNA follows: TGTGCCAGCAGTTTGTCAGGCGGGGGTCCTTACGAGCAGTACTTC. Its translation: CASSLSGGGPYEQYF. This chain uses TRBV27 with TRBJ2-7; the match to TRBD2 covers 7 bases. The length of the CDR3 is 15 residues. V shed 3 bases and J 4 bases; nucleotides not matched to a gene: 9. Germline V CDR1 and CDR2: MNHEY, SMNVEV (reference sequence).

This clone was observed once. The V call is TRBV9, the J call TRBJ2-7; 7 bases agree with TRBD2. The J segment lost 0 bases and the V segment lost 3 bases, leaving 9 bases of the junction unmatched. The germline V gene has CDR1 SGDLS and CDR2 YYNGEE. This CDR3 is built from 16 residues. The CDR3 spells CASSESLAASSYEQYF. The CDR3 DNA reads TGTGCCAGCAGCGAATCCCTAGCGGCCAGCTCCTACGAGCAGTACTTC.

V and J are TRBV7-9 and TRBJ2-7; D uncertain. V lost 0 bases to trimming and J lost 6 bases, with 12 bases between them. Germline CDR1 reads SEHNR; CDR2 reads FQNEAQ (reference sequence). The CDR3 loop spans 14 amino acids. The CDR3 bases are TGTGCCAGCAGCTTAGCAGCAGGCCGGATCGAGCAGTACTTC. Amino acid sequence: CASSLAAGRIEQYF.

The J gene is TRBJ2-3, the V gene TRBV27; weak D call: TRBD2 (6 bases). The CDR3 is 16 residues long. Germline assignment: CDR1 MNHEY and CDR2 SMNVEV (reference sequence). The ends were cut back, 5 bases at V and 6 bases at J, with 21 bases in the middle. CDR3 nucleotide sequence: TGTGCCAGCAGTCCCCTACTAGCTCTTAGCCCCGATACGCAGTATTTT. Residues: CASSPLLALSPDTQYF.

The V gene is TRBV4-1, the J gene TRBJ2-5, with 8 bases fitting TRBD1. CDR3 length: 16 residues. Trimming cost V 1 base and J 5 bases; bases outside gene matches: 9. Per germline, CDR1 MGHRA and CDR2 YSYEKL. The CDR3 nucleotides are TGCGCCAGCAGCCAAGTGTATTCAGGGGGCCGGGAGACCCAGTACTTC. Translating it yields CASSQVYSGGRETQYF.

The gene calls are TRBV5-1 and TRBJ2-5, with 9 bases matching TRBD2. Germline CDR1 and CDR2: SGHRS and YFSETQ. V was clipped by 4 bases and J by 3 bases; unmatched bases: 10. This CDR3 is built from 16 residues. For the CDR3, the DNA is TGCGCCAGCAGCCCCGGGTATGCGGGGGGGAAAGAGACCCAGTACTTC. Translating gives CASSPGYAGGKETQYF.

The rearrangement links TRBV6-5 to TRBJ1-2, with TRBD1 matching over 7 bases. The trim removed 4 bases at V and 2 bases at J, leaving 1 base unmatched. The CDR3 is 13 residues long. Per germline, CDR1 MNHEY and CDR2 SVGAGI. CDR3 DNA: TGTGCCAGCAGTTTGACAGGGAACTATGGCTACACCTTC. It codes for CASSLTGNYGYTF.

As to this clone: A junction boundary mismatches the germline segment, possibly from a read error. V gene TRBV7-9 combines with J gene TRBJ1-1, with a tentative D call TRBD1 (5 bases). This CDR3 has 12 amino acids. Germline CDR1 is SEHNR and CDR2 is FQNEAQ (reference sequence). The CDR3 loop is CSSSLPRGGAFF. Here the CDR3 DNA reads TGTTCCAGCAGCTTACCTAGGGGTGGAGCTTTCTTT.

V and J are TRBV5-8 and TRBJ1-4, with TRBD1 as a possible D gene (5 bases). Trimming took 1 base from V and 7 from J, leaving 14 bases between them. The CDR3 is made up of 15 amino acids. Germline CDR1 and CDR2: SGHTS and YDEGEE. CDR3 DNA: TGTGCCAGCAGCTTGTTTGTGGGGGGGATTGAAAAACTGTTTTTT. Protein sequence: CASSLFVGGIEKLFF.

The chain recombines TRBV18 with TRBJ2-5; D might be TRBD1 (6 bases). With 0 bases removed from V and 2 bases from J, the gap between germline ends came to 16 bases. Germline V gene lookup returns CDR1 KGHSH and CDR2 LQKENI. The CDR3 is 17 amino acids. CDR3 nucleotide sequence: TGTGCCAGCTCACCACCACAGGGTTCAGAAACTCAAGAGACCCAGTACTTC. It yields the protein CASSPPQGSETQETQYF. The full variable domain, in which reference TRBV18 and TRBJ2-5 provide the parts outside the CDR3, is NAGVMQNPRHLVRRRGQEARLRCSPMKGHSHVYWYRQLPEEGLKFMVYLQKENIIDESGMPKERFSAEFPKEGPSILRIQQVVRGDSAAYFCASSPPQGSETQETQYFGPGTRLLVL.

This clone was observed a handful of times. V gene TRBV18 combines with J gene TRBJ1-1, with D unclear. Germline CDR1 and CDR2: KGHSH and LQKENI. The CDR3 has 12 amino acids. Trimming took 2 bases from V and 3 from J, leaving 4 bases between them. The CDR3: CASSPTHTEAFF. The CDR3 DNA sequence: TGTGCCAGCTCACCAACACACACTGAAGCTTTCTTT.

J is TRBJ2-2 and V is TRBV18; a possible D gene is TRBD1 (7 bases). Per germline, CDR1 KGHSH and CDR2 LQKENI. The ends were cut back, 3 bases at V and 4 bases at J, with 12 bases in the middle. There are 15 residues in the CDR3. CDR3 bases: TGTGCCAGCTCACCTCTCCAGGGGGGCACCGGGGAGCTGTTTTTT. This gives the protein CASSPLQGGTGELFF.

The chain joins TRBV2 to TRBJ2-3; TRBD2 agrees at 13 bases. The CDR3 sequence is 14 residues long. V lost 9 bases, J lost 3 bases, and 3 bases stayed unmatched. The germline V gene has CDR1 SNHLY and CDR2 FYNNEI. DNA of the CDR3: TGTGCCAGGGGACTAGCGGGGTTTACAGATACGCAGTATTTT. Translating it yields CARGLAGFTDTQYF.

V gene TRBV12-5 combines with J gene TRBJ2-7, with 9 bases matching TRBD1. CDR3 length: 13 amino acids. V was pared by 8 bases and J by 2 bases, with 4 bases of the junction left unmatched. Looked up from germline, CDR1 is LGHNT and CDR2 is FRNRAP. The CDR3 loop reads CASQWTGAYEQYF. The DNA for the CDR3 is TGTGCTAGTCAGTGGACAGGGGCCTACGAGCAGTACTTC.

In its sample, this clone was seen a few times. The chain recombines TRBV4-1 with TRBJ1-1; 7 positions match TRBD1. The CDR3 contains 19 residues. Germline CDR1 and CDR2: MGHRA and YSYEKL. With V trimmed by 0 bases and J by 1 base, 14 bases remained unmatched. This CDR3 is CASSQEGGLASRTNTEAFF. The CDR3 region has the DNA TGCGCCAGCAGCCAAGAAGGGGGCCTTGCATCCCGCACGAACACTGAAGCTTTCTTT.

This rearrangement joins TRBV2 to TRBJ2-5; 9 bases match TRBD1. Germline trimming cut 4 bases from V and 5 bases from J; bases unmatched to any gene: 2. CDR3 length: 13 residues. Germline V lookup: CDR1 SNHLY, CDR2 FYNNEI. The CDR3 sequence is CASSADRGETQYF. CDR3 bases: TGTGCCAGCAGTGCCGACAGGGGGGAGACCCAGTACTTC.

CDR3 DNA sequence: TGCAGCGTCGCCGGGACTAGCGGGGGGAACACAGATACGCAGTATTTT. Amino acid sequence: CSVAGTSGGNTDTQYF. This sequence joins TRBV29-1 and TRBJ2-3; 15 nucleotides line up with TRBD2. Germline V CDR1 and CDR2: SQVTM, ANQGSEA. CDR3 length: 16 residues. The junction had 6 bases not matched to a gene; V was cut back by 6 bases and J by 2 bases.

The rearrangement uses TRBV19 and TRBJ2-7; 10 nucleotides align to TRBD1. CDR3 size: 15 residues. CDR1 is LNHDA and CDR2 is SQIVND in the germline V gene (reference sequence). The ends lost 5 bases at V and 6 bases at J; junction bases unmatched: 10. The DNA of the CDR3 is TGTGCCAGTAGTCGAGACAGGGGGCAAGTTGGCGAGCAGTACTTC. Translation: CASSRDRGQVGEQYF.

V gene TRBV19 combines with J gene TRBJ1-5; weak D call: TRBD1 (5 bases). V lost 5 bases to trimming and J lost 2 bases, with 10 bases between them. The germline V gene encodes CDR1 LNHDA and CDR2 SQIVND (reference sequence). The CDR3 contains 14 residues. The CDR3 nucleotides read TGTGCCAGTAGTGAGGGGAGGGGCAATCAGCCCCAGCATTTT. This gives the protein CASSEGRGNQPQHF.

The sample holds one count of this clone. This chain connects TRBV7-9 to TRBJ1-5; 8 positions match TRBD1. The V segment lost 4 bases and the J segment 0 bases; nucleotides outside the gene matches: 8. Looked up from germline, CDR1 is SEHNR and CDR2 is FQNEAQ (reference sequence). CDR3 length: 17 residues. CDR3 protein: CASSYGTGEYSNQPQHF. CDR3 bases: TGTGCCAGCAGCTACGGGACAGGAGAATATAGCAATCAGCCCCAGCATTTT.

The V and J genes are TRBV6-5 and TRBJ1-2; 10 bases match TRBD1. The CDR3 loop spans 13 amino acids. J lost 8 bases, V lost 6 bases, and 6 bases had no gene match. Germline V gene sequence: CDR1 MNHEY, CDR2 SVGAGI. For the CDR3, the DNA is TGTGCCAGCAGCCGGGACAGGGGAAAGGGCTACACCTTC. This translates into CASSRDRGKGYTF.